The rows below give T cell receptor beta chains drawn from one sample of a study of cytomegalovirus exposure and HLA in healthy donors. The method was immunoSEQ multiplex PCR; TCRdb's version includes in-frame clones alone and lacks a portion of them. The table includes some 210,000 clones, 83% detected once. Sequenced: PBMCs. All receptors come from a woman between 18 and 29 years old in good health and CMV-seronegative. Each CDR3 is given with its conserved first and last residue. Each record gives: CDR3 protein, V gene, D gene, clone size. D genes are given only for firm matches. Clone size is stated in some rows and not others, as once, few, many or a class when expanded.

CDR3aa: CSVESSGNTIYF; v_gene: TRBV29-1; d_gene: NA; abundance: few
CDR3aa: CASSVGSEPTNEKLFF; v_gene: TRBV9; d_gene: NA; abundance: NA
CDR3aa: CASSLVQSLAGVQETQYF; v_gene: TRBV5-6; d_gene: TRBD2; abundance: NA
CDR3aa: CASSQGQVTDTQYF; v_gene: TRBV7-3; d_gene: NA; abundance: NA
CDR3aa: CASRSPRPGTGGDTEAFF; v_gene: TRBV27; d_gene: TRBD1; abundance: NA
CDR3aa: CASSLTQGAGGYTF; v_gene: TRBV11-2; d_gene: TRBD1; abundance: NA
CDR3aa: CASSLGGQGGRGYTF; v_gene: TRBV11-2; d_gene: TRBD1; abundance: NA
CDR3aa: CASSPMPKPPFNEQFF; v_gene: TRBV5-6; d_gene: NA; abundance: NA
CDR3aa: CASSQVAGVGTEAFF; v_gene: TRBV4-1; d_gene: NA; abundance: NA
CDR3aa: CASSDTGEGYGYTF; v_gene: TRBV6-1; d_gene: TRBD1; abundance: NA
CDR3aa: CASSVGQGADTQYF; v_gene: TRBV6-4; d_gene: TRBD1; abundance: NA
CDR3aa: CASSLAGVSTDTQYF; v_gene: TRBV5-1; d_gene: NA; abundance: NA
CDR3aa: CASSAQGGRTEAFF; v_gene: TRBV2; d_gene: NA; abundance: NA
CDR3aa: CASNLGTGGNYGYTF; v_gene: TRBV7-2; d_gene: TRBD1; abundance: NA
CDR3aa: CASSLAGGRGSYEQYF; v_gene: TRBV2; d_gene: TRBD2; abundance: NA
CDR3aa: CASRDRDLNNEQFF; v_gene: TRBV6-1; d_gene: NA; abundance: NA
CDR3aa: CASSSESPDTQYF; v_gene: TRBV5-4; d_gene: NA; abundance: NA
CDR3aa: CASSQEVVMNTEAFF; v_gene: TRBV4-2; d_gene: NA; abundance: NA
CDR3aa: CSVRDGTGNTEAFF; v_gene: TRBV29-1; d_gene: TRBD1; abundance: NA
CDR3aa: CASSLSRLAGAGNEQFF; v_gene: TRBV27; d_gene: TRBD2; abundance: once
CDR3aa: CASSVAGSQPQHF; v_gene: TRBV9; d_gene: NA; abundance: NA
CDR3aa: CASSPGAGYGYTF; v_gene: TRBV5-1; d_gene: NA; abundance: NA
CDR3aa: CASSPDGVGRETQYF; v_gene: TRBV9; d_gene: NA; abundance: once
CDR3aa: CASSYRGSTEAFF; v_gene: TRBV7-9; d_gene: NA; abundance: NA
CDR3aa: CSVDWNPKNIQYF; v_gene: TRBV29-1; d_gene: NA; abundance: NA
CDR3aa: CASRDRRSSYEQYF; v_gene: TRBV2; d_gene: NA; abundance: NA
CDR3aa: CASSFAGNYNSPLHF; v_gene: TRBV7-8; d_gene: NA; abundance: NA
CDR3aa: CASSEASPGQGDYGYTF; v_gene: TRBV2; d_gene: TRBD1; abundance: NA
CDR3aa: CASPRGQSSGYTF; v_gene: TRBV10-1; d_gene: NA; abundance: NA
CDR3aa: CASSLSGSRGEKLFF; v_gene: TRBV7-3; d_gene: NA; abundance: NA
CDR3aa: CASSLQGPTYEQYF; v_gene: TRBV2; d_gene: TRBD1; abundance: NA
CDR3aa: CASRPNSNTGELFF; v_gene: TRBV9; d_gene: NA; abundance: NA
CDR3aa: CAIFEPGTDDEQFF; v_gene: TRBV10-3; d_gene: NA; abundance: NA
CDR3aa: CAISESGGELFF; v_gene: TRBV10-3; d_gene: NA; abundance: NA
CDR3aa: CASRSRGTHSYEQYF; v_gene: TRBV7-3; d_gene: NA; abundance: NA
CDR3aa: CASSTGNEQFF; v_gene: TRBV27; d_gene: NA; abundance: NA
CDR3aa: CARTGQARTKGTKALEAFF; v_gene: TRBV28; d_gene: TRBD1; abundance: once
CDR3aa: CASSVGANTEAFF; v_gene: TRBV9; d_gene: NA; abundance: once
CDR3aa: CASSETKGVKGYTF; v_gene: TRBV5-6; d_gene: NA; abundance: NA
CDR3aa: CASSSGHQNQPQHF; v_gene: TRBV6-1; d_gene: NA; abundance: NA
CDR3aa: CATSRELAGGDTQYF; v_gene: TRBV15; d_gene: TRBD2; abundance: NA
CDR3aa: CSVAGTGVPLEQFF; v_gene: TRBV29-1; d_gene: TRBD1; abundance: few
CDR3aa: CASSLVGSMNTEAFF; v_gene: TRBV5-1; d_gene: NA; abundance: once
CDR3aa: CASRAGGYTDTQYF; v_gene: TRBV2; d_gene: TRBD2; abundance: NA
CDR3aa: CASRLTGGNSPLHF; v_gene: TRBV7-3; d_gene: NA; abundance: few
CDR3aa: CAISESAVEQFF; v_gene: TRBV10-3; d_gene: NA; abundance: NA
CDR3aa: CASSRYDRGNQPQHF; v_gene: TRBV6-5; d_gene: NA; abundance: NA
CDR3aa: CASLLMAGDTEAFF; v_gene: TRBV6-1; d_gene: NA; abundance: NA
CDR3aa: CASSSDLLNTEAFF; v_gene: TRBV6-5; d_gene: NA; abundance: NA
CDR3aa: CASSLADRYQETQYF; v_gene: TRBV5-1; d_gene: TRBD1; abundance: NA
CDR3aa: CASRETGGRNEQFF; v_gene: TRBV5-6; d_gene: TRBD1; abundance: NA
CDR3aa: CASSQDSRTGVTEAFF; v_gene: TRBV4-1; d_gene: TRBD1; abundance: NA